A single sample gave rise to the 27 T cell receptor beta chains below, sequenced in a study of cytomegalovirus exposure and HLA in healthy donors. 13 Jbeta primers and 60 Vbeta primers were used for the PCR. Clones were sequenced by immunoSEQ multiplex PCR, and TCRdb holds only the in-frame ones, with some missing. The sample holds 90,000 to 120,000 clones; about 74% are singletons and the top ten take around 15%. Sequencing was done on a sample of PBMCs. These receptors came from a woman aged 40 to 49 in good health and CMV-seropositive.

The gene calls are TRBV7-2 and TRBJ2-2; D is possibly TRBD1 (6 bases). CDR1 SGHTA and CDR2 FQGNSA come from the germline V gene. The CDR3 loop spans 16 amino acids. With 5 bases removed from V and 5 bases from J, the gap between germline ends came to 18 bases. CDR3 coding DNA: TGTGCCAGCAGCCCAGGGGTGATGTCGATAACCGGGGAGCTGTTTTTT. This codes for CASSPGVMSITGELFF.

This clone was recorded a few times. The chain carries TRBV28 and TRBJ1-5; the D is unclear. Looked up from germline, CDR1 is MDHEN and CDR2 is SYDVKM. V was clipped by 4 bases and J by 0 bases, with 13 bases between them. The CDR3 has 16 amino acids. CDR3 amino acids: CASSYSTSYSNQPQHF. Here the CDR3 DNA reads TGTGCCAGCAGTTACTCGACAAGTTATAGCAATCAGCCCCAGCATTTT.

This clone occurred a few times. The V gene is TRBV19, the J gene TRBJ2-5; D possibly corresponds to TRBD2 (6 bases). Germline CDR1 and CDR2: LNHDA and SQIVND (reference sequence). CDR3 size: 15 residues. V gave up 4 bases and J gave up 5 bases, with 17 bases separating them. CDR3 protein: CASSKGGIVLETQYF. The CDR3 DNA is TGTGCCAGTAGTAAAGGCGGGATAGTGCTGGAGACCCAGTACTTC. The full variable domain, its missing parts supplied by reference TRBV19 and TRBJ2-5, is DGGITQSPKYLFRKEGQNVTLSCEQNLNHDAMYWYRQDPGQGLRLIYYSQIVNDFQKGDIAEGYSVSREKKESFPLTVTSAQKNPTAFYLCASSKGGIVLETQYFGPGTRLLVL.

This clone was recorded a few times. The genes are TRBV2 and TRBJ1-1; maybe TRBD1 (6 bases). The CDR3 has 11 residues. V lost 9 bases, J lost 11 bases, and 16 bases lay in between. The germline CDR1 and CDR2 sequences are SNHLY and FYNNEI. CDR3 amino acids: CASLDWGGAFF. The DNA of the CDR3 is TGTGCCAGTTTAGATTGGGGGGGCGCTTTCTTT.

The chain employs TRBV5-1 and TRBJ1-5, with D unclear. Germline CDR1 is SGHRS and CDR2 is YFSETQ. The germline V and J ends were trimmed by 8 bases and 6 bases, with 12 bases remaining between them. The CDR3 runs 12 residues. The CDR3 nucleotides are TGCGCCAGTCTCCCTCGGTGTCAGCCCCAGCATTTT. Protein product: CASLPRCQPQHF.

CDR3 residues: CASSSRDRNEQYF. The CDR3 DNA reads as TGCGCCAGCAGCTCCCGAGACAGGAACGAGCAGTACTTC. The chain combines TRBV5-1 with TRBJ2-7; perhaps TRBD1 as D (6 bases). The CDR3 consists of 13 residues. Germline V CDR1 and CDR2: SGHRS, YFSETQ. V was cut by 3 bases and J by 5 bases, with 12 bases left in between. The full variable domain, with the rest looked up from reference TRBV5-1 and TRBJ2-7, is KAGVTQTPRYLIKTRGQQVTLSCSPISGHRSVSWYQQTPGQGLQFLFEYFSETQRNKGNFPGRFSGRQFSNSRSEMNVSTLELGDSALYLCASSSRDRNEQYFGPGTRLTVT.

The rearrangement links TRBV5-6 to TRBJ1-1, with D hard to call. In germline, CDR1 is SGHDT, CDR2 YYEEEE. V dropped 2 bases and J dropped 5 bases, with 7 bases sitting between them. The CDR3 has 12 residues. The CDR3 sequence is CASSFRGTEAFF. The CDR3 DNA reads TGTGCCAGCAGCTTTCGGGGTACTGAAGCTTTCTTT.

This clone has just a few counts. This sequence joins TRBV27 and TRBJ2-1, with unresolved D. The CDR3 runs to 14 residues. The germline CDR1 and CDR2 sequences are MNHEY and SMNVEV (reference sequence). With 2 bases removed from V and 1 base from J, the gap between germline ends came to 6 bases. The CDR3 DNA sequence: TGTGCCAGCAGTTTACAGGCGTCCTACAATGAGCAGTTCTTC. Its protein is CASSLQASYNEQFF.

J is TRBJ2-3 and V is TRBV2; 7 bases fit TRBD1. The V gene end was trimmed by 6 bases and the J gene end by 1 base; junction bases not matched to a gene: 7. The CDR3 extends over 15 amino acids. The germline CDR1 and CDR2 sequences are SNHLY and FYNNEI. The CDR3 DNA reads as TGTGCCAGCAGCCGCCCCGGGACAGGCACAGATACGCAGTATTTT. Translating gives CASSRPGTGTDTQYF.

This clone was seen once. The rearrangement joins TRBV6-5 to TRBJ2-3, with 9 bases aligning to TRBD2. Losses at the gene ends were 6 bases for V and 1 base for J; bases not matched to a gene: 2. The CDR3 sequence is 14 residues long. Germline loops: CDR1 MNHEY, CDR2 SVGAGI. The CDR3 sequence is CASRKRGGTDTQYF. The CDR3 DNA sequence: TGTGCCAGCAGAAAGCGGGGGGGCACAGATACGCAGTATTTT.

The chain recombines TRBV9 with TRBJ2-1, with TRBD2 matching over 11 bases. V was pared by 4 bases and J by 4 bases, with 4 bases of the junction left unmatched. The CDR3 is 15 residues long. The germline V gene has CDR1 SGDLS and CDR2 YYNGEE. The DNA of the CDR3 is TGTGCCAGCAGCTTAGCGGGGGGGGTGTACAATGAGCAGTTCTTC. Protein sequence: CASSLAGGVYNEQFF. Full variable domain (outside the CDR3, taken from reference TRBV9 and TRBJ2-1): DSGVTQTPKHLITATGQRVTLRCSPRSGDLSVYWYQQSLDQGLQFLIQYYNGEERAKGNILERFSAQQFPDLHSELNLSSLELGDSALYFCASSLAGGVYNEQFFGPGTRLTVL.

As for this clone: Different DNA sequences within this sample yield the same CDR3. The chain links TRBV6-5 to TRBJ1-1; D not certain. Trimming took off 0 bases at V and 1 base at J, with 3 bases between the two ends. The CDR3 totals 13 residues. Germline V CDR1 and CDR2: MNHEY, SVGAGI. The CDR3 coding sequence is TGTGCCAGCAGTTACTCTAGGAACACTGAAGCTTTCTTT. Protein: CASSYSRNTEAFF.

V and J are TRBV19 and TRBJ1-1, with D perhaps matching TRBD1 (5 bases). Deletions cut 9 bases from V and 7 bases from J, with 12 bases between. The germline V gene has CDR1 LNHDA and CDR2 SQIVND (reference sequence). The CDR3 has 11 residues. The CDR3 is CASRTRSEAFF. CDR3 bases: TGTGCCAGCCGGACACGGAGTGAAGCTTTCTTT. Looking up the rest from reference TRBV19 and TRBJ1-1 gives the full variable domain: DGGITQSPKYLFRKEGQNVTLSCEQNLNHDAMYWYRQDPGQGLRLIYYSQIVNDFQKGDIAEGYSVSREKKESFPLTVTSAQKNPTAFYLCASRTRSEAFFGQGTRLTVV.

V and J are TRBV4-3 and TRBJ1-1; D may be TRBD1 (6 bases). Trimming removed 5 bases from V and 1 base from J, with 11 bases in between. CDR1 LGHNA and CDR2 YSLEER come from the germline V gene. The CDR3 has 14 amino acids. CDR3 bases: TGCGCCAGCAGCATATACAGGGAGAACACTGAAGCTTTCTTT. It yields the protein CASSIYRENTEAFF.

This clone was found a few times. This chain links TRBV4-3 with TRBJ2-3; 9 bases align to TRBD2. Trimming removed 2 bases from V and 2 bases from J; junction bases left unmatched: 2. Germline V lookup: CDR1 LGHNA, CDR2 YSLEER. The CDR3 runs to 15 residues. The DNA of the CDR3 is TGCGCCAGCAGCCAAAGCGGGGGGAACACAGATACGCAGTATTTT. Translation: CASSQSGGNTDTQYF.

The chain joins TRBV2 to TRBJ2-1; D is possibly TRBD2 (5 bases). The CDR3 spans 11 residues. Trimming left V 8 bases short and J 7 bases short, with 9 bases between. The germline V gene encodes CDR1 SNHLY and CDR2 FYNNEI. CDR3 amino acids: CASEPGNEQFF. The DNA for the CDR3 is TGTGCCAGCGAACCGGGGAATGAGCAGTTCTTC. The full variable domain, completed using reference TRBV2 and TRBJ2-1, is EPEVTQTPSHQVTQMGQEVILRCVPISNHLYFYWYRQILGQKVEFLVSFYNNEISEKSEIFDDQFSVERPDGSNFTLKIRSTKLEDSAMYFCASEPGNEQFFGPGTRLTVL.

This chain connects TRBV10-2 to TRBJ2-1; possibly TRBD1 for D (6 bases). V was shortened by 5 bases and J by 5 bases, with 10 bases between the two germline ends. CDR3 length: 13 amino acids. The V gene's germline CDR1 is WSHSY and CDR2 SAAADI. CDR3 protein: CASSSTGDNEQFF. The CDR3 nucleotides read TGCGCCAGCAGTTCGACAGGTGACAATGAGCAGTTCTTC.

This chain's CDR3 is CASSPGQGARFPNSPLHF. In nucleotides, the CDR3 is TGTGCCAGCAGTCCCGGACAGGGGGCGCGTTTCCCGAATTCACCCCTCCACTTT. The chain combines TRBV5-8 with TRBJ1-6, with TRBD1 matching over 11 bases. V gave up 5 bases and J gave up 7 bases; unmatched junction bases: 14. Germline CDR1 is SGHTS and CDR2 is YDEGEE. The CDR3 totals 18 residues.

The rearrangement links TRBV10-2 to TRBJ1-5, with D possibly matching TRBD1 (6 bases). The CDR3 contains 14 residues. The V gene's germline CDR1 is WSHSY and CDR2 SAAADI. Trimming pared 11 bases from V and 7 bases from J, leaving 21 bases between. The chain's CDR3 is CASKGGGREQPQHF. The CDR3 nucleotides are TGCGCCTCAAAAGGCGGGGGGCGAGAACAGCCCCAGCATTTT.

This rearrangement joins TRBV6-1 to TRBJ2-1, with D uncertain. Germline V lookup: CDR1 MNHNS, CDR2 SASEGT. CDR3 length: 15 residues. Trimming left V 1 base short and J 2 bases short, with 9 bases between. The CDR3 protein is CASSEDSTTYNEQFF. In DNA, the CDR3 is TGTGCCAGCAGTGAAGACAGTACGACCTACAATGAGCAGTTCTTC.

This clone was recorded once. V is TRBV5-1 and J is TRBJ2-2; D unresolved. The CDR3 is made up of 14 amino acids. Looked up from germline, CDR1 is SGHRS and CDR2 is YFSETQ. Between the trimmed V and J ends, which lost 1 base and 0 bases, there was a span of 4 bases. This CDR3 is CASSLPANTGELFF. The DNA for the CDR3 is TGCGCCAGCAGCTTGCCAGCGAACACCGGGGAGCTGTTTTTT. The full variable domain, with the rest looked up from reference TRBV5-1 and TRBJ2-2, is KAGVTQTPRYLIKTRGQQVTLSCSPISGHRSVSWYQQTPGQGLQFLFEYFSETQRNKGNFPGRFSGRQFSNSRSEMNVSTLELGDSALYLCASSLPANTGELFFGEGSRLTVL.

This clone was detected only once. The chain recombines TRBV5-6 with TRBJ2-5, with 12 bases lining up with TRBD2. This CDR3 is 17 amino acids long. Germline CDR1 SGHDT, CDR2 YYEEEE. J lost 2 bases, V lost 3 bases, and 8 bases had no gene match. CDR3 sequence (DNA): TGTGCCAGCAGCTGGGGGCCTAGCGGGGGGGTTCAAGAGACCCAGTACTTC. Translated: CASSWGPSGGVQETQYF.

CDR3 sequence: CASSLEKGASPLHF. CDR3 coding DNA: TGTGCCAGCAGCTTAGAAAAGGGAGCATCACCCCTCCACTTT. The chain links TRBV7-8 to TRBJ1-6; unclear D gene. The CDR3 sequence is 14 residues long. From germline, CDR1 is SGHVS and CDR2 FQNEAQ. Trimming cost V 1 base and J 10 bases, with 11 bases left between them.

The chain has TRBV13 and TRBJ2-3; D possibly corresponds to TRBD1 (6 bases). CDR3 size: 16 residues. Trimming stripped 5 bases from V and 5 bases from J, with 20 bases between. In germline, CDR1 is PRHDT, CDR2 FYEKMQ (reference sequence). The CDR3 region has the DNA TGTGCCAGCAGCGCCCGTCGGGAAGGGGGTTTAGATACGCAGTATTTT. Its translation: CASSARREGGLDTQYF.

The rearrangement joins TRBV5-1 to TRBJ2-5; 10 bases map to TRBD2. CDR3 length: 15 amino acids. With 4 bases clipped from V and 0 bases from J, the junction kept 3 bases outside the gene matches. Germline CDR1 reads SGHRS; CDR2 reads YFSETQ. For the CDR3, the DNA is TGCGCCAGCAGCCTTAGCGGGGGGAACCAAGAGACCCAGTACTTC. Protein: CASSLSGGNQETQYF.

CDR3 DNA: TGTGCCAGCAGCCCGGGGGTTACTAATGAAAAACTGTTTTTT. Protein sequence: CASSPGVTNEKLFF. V and J are TRBV9 and TRBJ1-4, with D possibly matching TRBD1 (5 bases). The V and J ends lost 4 bases and 2 bases respectively, with 9 bases between them. The CDR3 is 14 residues long. Germline CDR1 is SGDLS and CDR2 is YYNGEE.

This clone was counted a few times. The V and J genes are TRBV7-9 and TRBJ1-4; 7 bases agree with TRBD1. Germline CDR1 is SEHNR and CDR2 is FQNEAQ (reference sequence). The CDR3 consists of 14 residues. V gave up 4 bases and J gave up 3 bases; unmatched junction bases: 2. CDR3 bases: TGTGCCAGCAGCTGGGACAGCTCTAATGAAAAACTGTTTTTT. Protein product: CASSWDSSNEKLFF.